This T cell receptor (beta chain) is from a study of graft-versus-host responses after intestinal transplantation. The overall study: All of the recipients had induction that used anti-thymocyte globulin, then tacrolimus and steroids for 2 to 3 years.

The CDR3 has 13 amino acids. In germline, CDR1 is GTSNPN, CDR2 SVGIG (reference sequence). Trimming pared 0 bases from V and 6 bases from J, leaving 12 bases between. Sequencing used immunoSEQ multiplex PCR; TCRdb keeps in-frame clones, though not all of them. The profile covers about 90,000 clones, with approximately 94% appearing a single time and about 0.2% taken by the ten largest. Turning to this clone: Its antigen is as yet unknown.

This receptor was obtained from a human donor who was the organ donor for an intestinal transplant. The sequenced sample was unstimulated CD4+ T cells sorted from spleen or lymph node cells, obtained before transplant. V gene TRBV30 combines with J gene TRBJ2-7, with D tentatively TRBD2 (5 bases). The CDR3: CAWSVLLEGEQYF. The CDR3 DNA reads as TGTGCCTGGAGTGTACTACTAGAAGGCGAGCAGTACTTC.